This T cell receptor (beta chain) stems from a study of blood T cell repertoires in COVID-19. Overall study: The samples span acute and convalescent COVID-19 from the United States, Italy and Spain. Nucleic acid was either cDNA or gDNA, and it came from T cells, B-cell-depleted T cells, or PBMCs.

In the original analysis: Estimates of nucleated cell counts were drawn from the amplification of reference gene primers. TCRdb keeps only in-frame clones here, not all; method: immunoSEQ multiplex PCR. That table is the source of V, J and clone size, and D and trimming were worked out from the DNA. The sample lists 360,000 or so clones, around 91% occurring once. CDR3 length equals 13 residues. The junction had 4 bases not matched to a gene; V was cut back by 5 bases and J by 4 bases. CDR1 is SGHTA, CDR2 FQGNSA, per germline. The receptor comes from a man aged 18 to 29 with active or convalescent COVID-19. The chain joins TRBV7-2 to TRBJ1-1; TRBD1 matches 7 bases. What was sequenced was peripheral blood. The CDR3 DNA follows: TGTGCCAGCAGCCGGACAGGAATCACTGAAGCTTTCTTT. Translated, it gives CASSRTGITEAFF.